This paragraph covers one TCR beta chain sequence. The data derive from a study of glioma-infiltrating T cells after dendritic cell vaccination. The time point here: after dendritic cell vaccination, including at tumor progression/relapse. Here immunoSEQ multiplex PCR was the method, and the copy in TCRdb shows in-frame clones only, minus some. Found here are tens of thousands of clones, 85% of them singletons; the top ten hold about 9.3%. Here the sequenced sample was blood, taken after dendritic cell vaccination. This sequence was found in a human donor with glioblastoma.

The CDR3 sequence is CASSRRTGYQETQYF. The CDR3 DNA reads TGTGCCAGCAGCAGGCGGACAGGGTACCAAGAGACCCAGTACTTC. This chain joins TRBV21-1 and TRBJ2-5; the table's TRBD1 call for D was not verified on the DNA. TRBV21-1 counts as a pseudogene. This CDR3 contains 15 residues.